This TCR beta chain originates from a study of shared clonotypes between healthy human individuals (dated by TCRdb to the early 2020s). Turning to the overall study: The cohort included a few men and two women between 18 and 49 years of age. The study deeply sequenced blood TCR repertoires of five healthy adults to estimate repertoire size and the extent of clonotype sharing between individuals. To increase sequencing depth and limit assay-specific biases, different laboratories used diverse techniques to prepare libraries and sequence TCR repertoires. Each donor's leukapheresis produced roughly between roughly 0.85 and 10 billion PBMCs. For each donor, CD4 naive and CD4 memory were each given three plates, CD8 naive was given two plates, and CD8 memory was given one plate. Summary of the overall study and its limitations: Clonotypes shared by all four sorted-subset donors showed higher generation probabilities than non-shared clonotypes. Because the study included a small number of donors, the genetic and exposure-history diversity represented was limited. Naive subsets generally had larger estimated clonotype richness than memory subsets did. Rarefaction of sorted-subset datasets indicated incomplete sequencing despite the large sequencing depth. Based on pairwise subsampling, the degree of clonotype sharing among donors was expected to be affected by sequencing depth. About 5% of naive CD4, 3.5% of naive CD8, 2% to 2.5% of memory CD4, and 0.4% of memory CD8 clonotypes were shared across several donors. Only blood was sampled, and tissue TCR repertoires likely differ from those in blood.

Regarding this clone: Its cognate antigen has yet to be identified. The record has no base qualities; no much larger clone is one base away.

Using the deep immunoSEQ assay, TCR CDR3 regions were amplified from genomic DNA by multiplex PCR. Extracted genomic DNA from each cell subset was distributed evenly across all wells of several immunoSEQ 96-well plates, and each plate was treated as a replicate. For sorted subsets, roughly 190 ng of genomic DNA, equivalent to about 30,000 T cell genomes, went into each replicate PCR. The purified libraries were quantified using a Qubit 3.0 fluorometer, sized with a Bioanalyzer 2100, and then quantified again using the KAPA Library Quantification kit. Every immunoSEQ 96-well plate was sequenced on a separate single-read 150-cycle Illumina NextSeq 550 flow cell. The study's own analysis went as follows. Because the immunoSEQ output included only junctional sequences and no quality scores, the filtering could not be the same as the filtering used for full-length reads. Sequences were annotated with PyIR, a Python wrapper for IgBLAST v1.9, using IMGT germline references to assign V/J genes and CDR3. Any read was removed if the V/J assignment was weak (E-value above 1e-6), the CDR3 was missing, or the read contained stop codons, out-of-frame junctions, or ambiguous translated residues. A V3J clonotype was defined by an identical inferred V gene, J gene, and CDR3 amino acid sequence. The percentage overlap between two repertoires was calculated by dividing the number of shared unique clonotypes by the size of the smaller repertoire. Three approaches were used to assess repertoire richness: RTK rarefaction, the Chao1 estimator, and Recon v2.1 estimates of unobserved clonotypes. Generation probabilities were computed with OLGA for all TCRbeta clonotypes obtained by the gDNA method from several donors. TCRdb re-hosts the immuneACCESS table, in-frame sequences only. Its copies lack some clones; in the studies checked, an unresolved V gene accounts for under half of them, and the cause for the rest is not known. Clone size and the V and J calls come from that table; the DNA yielded D and trimming. The sample table shows about 2 million clones, and 85% to 95% are seen once. Of the sample, around 0.13% is held by the ten largest clones.

The donors were healthy, HIV-negative adults with no recently reported acute infections or vaccinations. Every donor was a Caucasian adult living in Nashville, Tennessee, USA. CD4+ T cells were enriched by magnetic negative selection; naive cells were then positively selected on CD45RA, and the negative fraction formed the memory subset. Blood was obtained by leukapheresis, after which PBMCs were separated by Ficoll-Histopaque density gradient centrifugation and cryopreserved in liquid nitrogen vapor phase. Purity and quantity of every magnetically sorted T cell population were checked by analytical flow cytometry. Genomic DNA was isolated from every sorted fraction and measured by UV absorbance on a Nanodrop 2000c. The germline V gene sets CDR1 to LGHNA and CDR2 to YSLEER. The CDR3 starts with the cysteine, ends with the phenylalanine, and has 15 residues. The CDR3 DNA has 45 bases and is translated from base 1. V is reduced by 0 bases and J by 6 bases, leaving a spacing of 11 bases between them.

The sequence was collected from a man aged 18 to 29 in good health. The specimen sequenced was naive CD4+ T cells sorted from blood. The sample's cell subset or site, from its label and the paper: CD45RA+ positively selected. Rearrangement joined TRBV4-3 to TRBJ2-2; possibly the D gene is TRBD2, per 6 matching bases. This receptor has the CDR3 CASSQEEGWAGELFF. The DNA is TGCGCCAGCAGCCAAGAGGAGGGTTGGGCCGGGGAGCTGTTTTTT.